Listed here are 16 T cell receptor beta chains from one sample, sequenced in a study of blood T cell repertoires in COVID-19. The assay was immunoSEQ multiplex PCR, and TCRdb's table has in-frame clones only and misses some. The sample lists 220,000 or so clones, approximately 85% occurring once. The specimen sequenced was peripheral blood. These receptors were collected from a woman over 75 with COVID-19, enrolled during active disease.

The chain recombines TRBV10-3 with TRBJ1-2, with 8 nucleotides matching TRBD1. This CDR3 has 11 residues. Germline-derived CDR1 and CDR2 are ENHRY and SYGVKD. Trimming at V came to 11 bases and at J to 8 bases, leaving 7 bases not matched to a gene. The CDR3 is CALGTGGGYTF. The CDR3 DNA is TGTGCCCTGGGGACAGGAGGAGGCTACACCTTC.

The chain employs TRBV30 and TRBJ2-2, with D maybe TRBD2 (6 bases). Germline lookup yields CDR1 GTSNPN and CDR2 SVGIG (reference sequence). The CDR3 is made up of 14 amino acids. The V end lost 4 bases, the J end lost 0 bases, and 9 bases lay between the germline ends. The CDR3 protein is CAWKAGPNTGELFF. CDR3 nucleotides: TGTGCCTGGAAGGCGGGGCCGAACACCGGGGAGCTGTTTTTT.

The CDR3, as DNA: TGCGCCAGCAGCCAAGATCAACAGTTTAATTCACCCCTCCACTTT. This gives the protein CASSQDQQFNSPLHF. The chain uses TRBV4-1 and TRBJ1-6; D is uncertain. V lost 0 bases, J lost 6 bases, and 9 bases lay in between. This CDR3 is 15 amino acids long. Germline lookup yields CDR1 MGHRA and CDR2 YSYEKL.

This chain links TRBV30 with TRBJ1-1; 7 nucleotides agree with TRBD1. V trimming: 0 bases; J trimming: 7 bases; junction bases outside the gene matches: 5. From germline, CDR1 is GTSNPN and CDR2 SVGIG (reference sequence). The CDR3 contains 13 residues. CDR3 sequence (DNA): TGTGCCTGGAGTGTCATAGGGGGCAATGAAGCTTTCTTT. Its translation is CAWSVIGGNEAFF.

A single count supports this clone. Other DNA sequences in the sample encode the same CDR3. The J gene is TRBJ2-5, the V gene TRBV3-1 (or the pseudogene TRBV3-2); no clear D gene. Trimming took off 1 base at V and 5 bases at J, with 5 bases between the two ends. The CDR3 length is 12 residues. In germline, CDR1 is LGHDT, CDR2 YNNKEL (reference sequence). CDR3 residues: CASSQVRETQYF. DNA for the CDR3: TGTGCCAGCAGCCAAGTCAGGGAGACCCAGTACTTC.

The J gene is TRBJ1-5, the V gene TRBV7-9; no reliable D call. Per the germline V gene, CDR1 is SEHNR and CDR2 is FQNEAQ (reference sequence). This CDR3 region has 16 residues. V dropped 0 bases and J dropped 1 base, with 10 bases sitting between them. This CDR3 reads CASSLAWTGSNQPQHF. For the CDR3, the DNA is TGTGCCAGCAGCTTAGCGTGGACGGGAAGCAATCAGCCCCAGCATTTT.

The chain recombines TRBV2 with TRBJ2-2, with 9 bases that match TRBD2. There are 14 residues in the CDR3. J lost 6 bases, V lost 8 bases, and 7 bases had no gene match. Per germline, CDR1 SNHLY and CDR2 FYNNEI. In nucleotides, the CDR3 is TGTGCCAGCCGGCCCGCGGGAGGGGCCGGGGAGCTGTTTTTT. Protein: CASRPAGGAGELFF.

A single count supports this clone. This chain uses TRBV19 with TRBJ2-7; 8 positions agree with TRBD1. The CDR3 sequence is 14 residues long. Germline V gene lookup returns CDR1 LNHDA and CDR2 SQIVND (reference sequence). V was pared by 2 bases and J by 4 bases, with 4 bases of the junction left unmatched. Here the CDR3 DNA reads TGTGCCAGTAGTATACAGGGGGCTGGTTACGAGCAGTACTTC. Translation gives CASSIQGAGYEQYF.

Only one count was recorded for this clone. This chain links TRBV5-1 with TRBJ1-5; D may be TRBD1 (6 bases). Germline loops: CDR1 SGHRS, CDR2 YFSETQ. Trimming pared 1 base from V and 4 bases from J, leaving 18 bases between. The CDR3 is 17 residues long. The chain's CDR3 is CASSLLPTGNGNQPQHF. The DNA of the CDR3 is TGCGCCAGCAGCTTGCTCCCGACAGGTAATGGAAATCAGCCCCAGCATTTT. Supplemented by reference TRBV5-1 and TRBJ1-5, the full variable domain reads KAGVTQTPRYLIKTRGQQVTLSCSPISGHRSVSWYQQTPGQGLQFLFEYFSETQRNKGNFPGRFSGRQFSNSRSEMNVSTLELGDSALYLCASSLLPTGNGNQPQHFGDGTRLSIL.

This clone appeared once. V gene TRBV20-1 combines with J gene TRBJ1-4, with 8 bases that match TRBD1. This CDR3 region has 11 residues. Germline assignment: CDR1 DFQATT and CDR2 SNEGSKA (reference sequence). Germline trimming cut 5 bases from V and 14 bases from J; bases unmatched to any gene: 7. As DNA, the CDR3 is TGCAGTGCTGGGCCGGACAGGGCGCTGTTTTTT. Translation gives CSAGPDRALFF.

The CDR3 here is CASSLGQGLEKLFF. CDR3 DNA: TGTGCCAGCAGCTTGGGACAGGGTCTAGAAAAACTGTTTTTT. The chain carries TRBV7-9 and TRBJ1-4, with TRBD1 identical over 9 bases. The CDR3 consists of 14 residues. Germline V lookup: CDR1 SEHNR, CDR2 FQNEAQ (reference sequence). The V gene end was trimmed by 3 bases and the J gene end by 8 bases; junction bases not matched to a gene: 4.

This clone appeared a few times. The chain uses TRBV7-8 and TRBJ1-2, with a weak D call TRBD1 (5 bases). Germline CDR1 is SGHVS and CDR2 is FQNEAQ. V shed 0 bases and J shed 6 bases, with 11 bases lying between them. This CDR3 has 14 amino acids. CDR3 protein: CASSLADVGDGYTF. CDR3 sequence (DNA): TGTGCCAGCAGCTTAGCGGACGTAGGGGATGGCTACACCTTC.

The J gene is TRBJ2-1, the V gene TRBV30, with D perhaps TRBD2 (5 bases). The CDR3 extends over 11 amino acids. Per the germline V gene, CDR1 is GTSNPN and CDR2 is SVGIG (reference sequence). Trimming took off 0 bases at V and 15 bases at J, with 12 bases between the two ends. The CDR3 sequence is CAWSVQRDSFF. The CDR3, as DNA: TGTGCCTGGAGTGTACAGAGGGATTCGTTCTTC.

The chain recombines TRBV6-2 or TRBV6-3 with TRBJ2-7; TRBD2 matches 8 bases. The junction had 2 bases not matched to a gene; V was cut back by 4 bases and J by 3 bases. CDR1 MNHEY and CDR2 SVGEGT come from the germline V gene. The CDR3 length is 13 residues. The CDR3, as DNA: TGTGCCAGCAGTTGGAGCGGGAGCTACGAGCAGTACTTC. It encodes CASSWSGSYEQYF.

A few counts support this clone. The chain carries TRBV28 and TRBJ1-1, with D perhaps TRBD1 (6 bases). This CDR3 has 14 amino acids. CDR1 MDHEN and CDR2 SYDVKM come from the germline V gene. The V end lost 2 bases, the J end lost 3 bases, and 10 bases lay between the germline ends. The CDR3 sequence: CASSLAGADTEAFF. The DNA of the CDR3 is TGTGCCAGCAGTTTAGCGGGGGCGGACACTGAAGCTTTCTTT.

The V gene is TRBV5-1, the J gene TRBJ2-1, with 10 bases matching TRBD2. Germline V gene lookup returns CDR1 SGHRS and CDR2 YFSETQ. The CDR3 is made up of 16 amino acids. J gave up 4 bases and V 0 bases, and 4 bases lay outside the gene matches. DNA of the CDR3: TGCGCCAGCAGCTTGGGGTCTAGCGGGAGTTACAATGAGCAGTTCTTC. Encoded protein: CASSLGSSGSYNEQFF.